This T cell receptor beta chain comes out of a study of CD8 T cells in ankylosing spondylitis. The germline V gene has CDR1 SQVTM and CDR2 ANQGSEA. This CDR3 is 13 amino acids long. The V and J ends lost 4 bases and 5 bases respectively, with 12 bases between them. From the 5' RACE reads, TCRdb called clonotypes with MiXCR, one entry per CDR3 protein. The data show about 240,000 distinct CDR3 sequences, about 10% seen once. This clonotype has only a few counts. J is TRBJ1-5 and V is TRBV29-1; D is perhaps TRBD1 (5 bases). Sequencing was performed on blood, either unsorted or a sorted T cell fraction (not recorded which). The origin of this receptor is a male donor with ankylosing spondylitis or in good health (not recorded which). CDR3 nucleotide sequence: TGCAGCGTTGGGGTAGGGGACGATCAGCCCCAGCATTTT. Translated, it gives CSVGVGDDQPQHF.